This T cell receptor beta chain was found in a study of cytomegalovirus exposure and HLA in healthy donors. Across the whole study: Earlier, roughly 120 million unique TCR beta sequences were recovered from around 190 million T cells by an analysis.

PCR amplification relied on 60 Vbeta primers (plus 13 Jbeta primers). TCRdb's copy holds only in-frame clones and misses some; the assay was immunoSEQ multiplex PCR. The repertoire consists of roughly 98,000 clones, with more than 60% occurring once and the leading ten covering 10% to 11%. Unmatched junction bases numbered 6, after V lost 0 bases and J lost 2 bases. Germline V gives CDR1 SGDLS, CDR2 YYNGEE. This CDR3 contains 16 residues. This chain uses TRBV9 with TRBJ2-7, with TRBD2 matching over 9 bases. This TCR was recovered from a young man in good health and CMV-seropositive. The sample was PBMCs. The DNA for the CDR3 is TGTGCCAGCAGCGTAGGGGCTAGCGGGGTACCCTACGAGCAGTACTTC. Translation: CASSVGASGVPYEQYF. The full variable domain, completed using reference TRBV9 and TRBJ2-7, is DSGVTQTPKHLITATGQRVTLRCSPRSGDLSVYWYQQSLDQGLQFLIQYYNGEERAKGNILERFSAQQFPDLHSELNLSSLELGDSALYFCASSVGASGVPYEQYFGPGTRLTVT.